Presented here are 7 T cell receptor beta chains from one specimen sequenced in a study of blood T cell repertoires in COVID-19. This table comes from immunoSEQ multiplex PCR, and its TCRdb copy is limited to in-frame clones, with some not included. The sample shows 150,000 to 200,000 clones, around 80% of them seen only once. The sample consisted of PBMCs or T cells enriched from blood (not recorded which). The receptors were sampled from a woman between 45 and 60 years old with acute COVID-19.

The CDR3 DNA reads TGTGCCAGCAGTTACTCGAGTTCCGGGTGGAGCACTGAAGCTTTCTTT. It translates to CASSYSSSGWSTEAFF. The chain recombines TRBV6-5 with TRBJ1-1; D gene ambiguous. V lost 0 bases to trimming and J lost 4 bases, with 15 bases between them. The CDR3 contains 16 residues. Germline V gene lookup returns CDR1 MNHEY and CDR2 SVGAGI.

This chain uses TRBV19 with TRBJ1-5; no firm D call. Trimming shortened V by 5 bases and J by 6 bases, and 11 bases separated the two germline ends. The germline CDR1 and CDR2 sequences are LNHDA and SQIVND (reference sequence). The CDR3 length is 13 residues. The CDR3 DNA reads as TGTGCCAGTAGTGTCCAAGAGCTTCAGCCCCAGCATTTT. Amino acids: CASSVQELQPQHF.

The chain carries TRBV27 and TRBJ1-4; 8 nucleotides agree with TRBD1. The CDR3 contains 15 residues. V lost 5 bases to trimming and J lost 3 bases; unmatched junction nucleotides: 5. Germline V gene sequence: CDR1 MNHEY, CDR2 SMNVEV (reference sequence). CDR3 residues: CASSLQGGANEKLFF. The CDR3, as DNA: TGTGCCAGCAGTCTACAGGGGGGGGCTAATGAAAAACTGTTTTTT.

This clone was observed a single time. The chain has TRBV9 and TRBJ2-1; TRBD2 matches 12 bases. Germline loops: CDR1 SGDLS, CDR2 YYNGEE. After removal of 3 bases from V and 0 bases from J, the junction contained 10 bases not matched to a gene. The CDR3 covers 19 residues. CDR3 bases: TGTGCCAGCAGCGCAAGAGGACTAGCGGGAACGAGCTCCTACAATGAGCAGTTCTTC. This encodes CASSARGLAGTSSYNEQFF. Together with reference TRBV9 and TRBJ2-1, the CDR3 gives the full variable domain: DSGVTQTPKHLITATGQRVTLRCSPRSGDLSVYWYQQSLDQGLQFLIQYYNGEERAKGNILERFSAQQFPDLHSELNLSSLELGDSALYFCASSARGLAGTSSYNEQFFGPGTRLTVL.

The chain joins TRBV2 to TRBJ1-2; 7 nucleotides match TRBD1. V lost 7 bases to trimming and J lost 4 bases; unmatched junction nucleotides: 9. Germline CDR1 SNHLY, CDR2 FYNNEI. CDR3 length: 14 residues. CDR3 DNA: TGTGCCAGCAATGGCAGGGGGTCTTCCTATGGCTACACCTTC. As protein: CASNGRGSSYGYTF. Looking up the rest from reference TRBV2 and TRBJ1-2 gives the full variable domain: EPEVTQTPSHQVTQMGQEVILRCVPISNHLYFYWYRQILGQKVEFLVSFYNNEISEKSEIFDDQFSVERPDGSNFTLKIRSTKLEDSAMYFCASNGRGSSYGYTFGSGTRLTVV.

CDR3 nucleotide sequence: TGTGCCAGCTCCCAAGGAGGGGATGGCTACACCTTC. The encoded protein is CASSQGGDGYTF. V usage is TRBV28 and J usage is TRBJ1-2; TRBD1 is a possible D gene (5 bases). In germline, CDR1 is MDHEN, CDR2 SYDVKM. Trimming stripped 8 bases from V and 6 bases from J, with 13 bases between. This CDR3 spans 12 amino acids.

This clone was counted between two and nine times. The J gene is TRBJ1-2, the V gene TRBV6-4, with TRBD1 matching over 8 bases. Unmatched junction bases numbered 6, after V lost 0 bases and J lost 6 bases. Germline-derived CDR1 and CDR2 are MRHNA and SNTAGT. The length of the CDR3 is 15 residues. The CDR3 here is CASSDSGTGGDGYTF. CDR3 nucleotide sequence: TGTGCCAGCAGTGACTCAGGAACAGGGGGGGATGGCTACACCTTC.